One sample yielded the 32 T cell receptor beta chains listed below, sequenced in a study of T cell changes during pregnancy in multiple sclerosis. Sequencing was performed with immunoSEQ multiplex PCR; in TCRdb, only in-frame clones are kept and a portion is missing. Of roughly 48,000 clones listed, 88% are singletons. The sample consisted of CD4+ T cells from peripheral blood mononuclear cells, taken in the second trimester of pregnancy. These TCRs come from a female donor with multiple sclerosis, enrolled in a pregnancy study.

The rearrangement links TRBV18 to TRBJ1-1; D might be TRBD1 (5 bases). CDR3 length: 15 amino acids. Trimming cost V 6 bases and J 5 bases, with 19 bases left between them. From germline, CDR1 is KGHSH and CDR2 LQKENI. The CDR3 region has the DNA TGTGCCAGCTCCTCGTCGCGGAGTGGGGCTACTGAAGCTTTCTTT. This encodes CASSSSRSGATEAFF.

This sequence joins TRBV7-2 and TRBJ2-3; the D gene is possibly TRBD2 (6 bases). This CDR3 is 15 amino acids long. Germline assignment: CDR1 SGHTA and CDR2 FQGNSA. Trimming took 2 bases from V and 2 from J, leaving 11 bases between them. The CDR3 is CASSLSSGATDTQYF. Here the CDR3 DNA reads TGTGCCAGCAGCTTAAGTTCGGGAGCCACAGATACGCAGTATTTT. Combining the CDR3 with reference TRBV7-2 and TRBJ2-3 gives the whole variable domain GAGVSQSPSNKVTEKGKDVELRCDPISGHTALYWYRQSLGQGLEFLIYFQGNSAPDKSGLPSDRFSAERTGGSVSTLTIQRTQQEDSAVYLCASSLSSGATDTQYFGPGTRLTVL.

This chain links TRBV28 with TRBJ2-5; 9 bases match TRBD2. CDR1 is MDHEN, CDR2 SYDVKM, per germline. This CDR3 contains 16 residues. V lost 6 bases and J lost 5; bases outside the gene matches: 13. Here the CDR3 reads CASSLISGRGGETQYF. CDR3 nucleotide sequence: TGTGCCAGCAGCTTAATTAGCGGGAGAGGAGGGGAGACCCAGTACTTC.

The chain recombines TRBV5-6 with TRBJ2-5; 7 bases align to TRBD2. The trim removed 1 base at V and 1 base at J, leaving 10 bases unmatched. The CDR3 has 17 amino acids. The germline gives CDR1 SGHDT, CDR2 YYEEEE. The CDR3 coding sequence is TGTGCCAGCAGCTTGTATGGACTAGAAGAAGGCCAAGAGACCCAGTACTTC. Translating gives CASSLYGLEEGQETQYF. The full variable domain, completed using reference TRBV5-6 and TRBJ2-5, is DAGVTQSPTHLIKTRGQQVTLRCSPKSGHDTVSWYQQALGQGPQFIFQYYEEEERQRGNFPDRFSGHQFPNYSSELNVNALLLGDSALYLCASSLYGLEEGQETQYFGPGTRLLVL.

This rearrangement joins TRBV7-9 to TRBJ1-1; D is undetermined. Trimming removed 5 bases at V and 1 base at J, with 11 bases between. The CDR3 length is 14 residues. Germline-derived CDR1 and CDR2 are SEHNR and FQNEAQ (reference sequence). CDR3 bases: TGTGCCAGCAGCGGGAGGGCCTCGAACACTGAAGCTTTCTTT. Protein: CASSGRASNTEAFF. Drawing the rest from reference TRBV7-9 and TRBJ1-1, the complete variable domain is DTGVSQNPRHKITKRGQNVTFRCDPISEHNRLYWYRQTLGQGPEFLTYFQNEAQLEKSRLLSDRFSAERPKGSFSTLEIQRTEQGDSAMYLCASSGRASNTEAFFGQGTRLTVV.

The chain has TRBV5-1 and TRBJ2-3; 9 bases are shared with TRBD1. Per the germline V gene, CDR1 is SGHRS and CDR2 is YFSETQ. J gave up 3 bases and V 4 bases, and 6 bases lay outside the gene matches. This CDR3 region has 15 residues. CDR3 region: CASSPNGQGTDTQYF. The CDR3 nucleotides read TGCGCCAGCAGCCCTAATGGACAGGGGACAGATACGCAGTATTTT. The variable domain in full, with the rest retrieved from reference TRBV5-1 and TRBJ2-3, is KAGVTQTPRYLIKTRGQQVTLSCSPISGHRSVSWYQQTPGQGLQFLFEYFSETQRNKGNFPGRFSGRQFSNSRSEMNVSTLELGDSALYLCASSPNGQGTDTQYFGPGTRLTVL.

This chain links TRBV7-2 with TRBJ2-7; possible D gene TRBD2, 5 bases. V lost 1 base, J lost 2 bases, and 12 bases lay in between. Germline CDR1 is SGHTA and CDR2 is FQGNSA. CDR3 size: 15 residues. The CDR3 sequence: CASSLDVWGAYEQYF. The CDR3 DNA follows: TGTGCCAGCAGCTTAGATGTCTGGGGAGCCTACGAGCAGTACTTC. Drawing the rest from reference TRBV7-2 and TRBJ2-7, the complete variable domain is GAGVSQSPSNKVTEKGKDVELRCDPISGHTALYWYRQSLGQGLEFLIYFQGNSAPDKSGLPSDRFSAERTGGSVSTLTIQRTQQEDSAVYLCASSLDVWGAYEQYFGPGTRLTVT.

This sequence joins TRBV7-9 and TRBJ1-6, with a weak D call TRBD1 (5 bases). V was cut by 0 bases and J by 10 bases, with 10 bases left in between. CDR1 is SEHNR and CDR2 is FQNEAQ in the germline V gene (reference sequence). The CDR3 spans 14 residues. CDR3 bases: TGTGCCAGCAGCTTAGCGACAGTAGGGTCACCCCTCCACTTT. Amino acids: CASSLATVGSPLHF.

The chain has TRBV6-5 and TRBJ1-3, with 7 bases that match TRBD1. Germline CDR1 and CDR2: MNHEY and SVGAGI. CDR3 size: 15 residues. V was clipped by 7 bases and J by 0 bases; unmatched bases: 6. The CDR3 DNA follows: TGTGCCAGCACCAAGACAGGGTTCTCTGGAAACACCATATATTTT. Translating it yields CASTKTGFSGNTIYF.

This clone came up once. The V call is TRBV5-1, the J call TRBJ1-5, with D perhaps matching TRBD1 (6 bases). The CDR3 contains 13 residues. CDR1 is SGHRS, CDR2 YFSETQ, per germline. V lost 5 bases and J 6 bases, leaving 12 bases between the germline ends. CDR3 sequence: CASSPEGGQPQHF. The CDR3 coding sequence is TGCGCCAGCAGTCCCGAAGGGGGTCAGCCCCAGCATTTT.

CDR3 loop: CASSRQNQPQHF. The DNA for the CDR3 is TGTGCCAGCAGTCGACAGAATCAGCCCCAGCATTTT. The chain combines TRBV6-1 with TRBJ1-5, with D maybe TRBD1 (5 bases). V dropped 5 bases and J dropped 4 bases, with 6 bases sitting between them. Germline CDR1 and CDR2: MNHNS and SASEGT. The CDR3 is made up of 12 amino acids.

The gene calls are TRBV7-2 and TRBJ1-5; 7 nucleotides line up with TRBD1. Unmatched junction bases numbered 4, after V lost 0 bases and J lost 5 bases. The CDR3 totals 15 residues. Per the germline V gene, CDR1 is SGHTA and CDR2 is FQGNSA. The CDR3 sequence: CASSLATGLHQPQHF. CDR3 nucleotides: TGTGCCAGCAGCTTAGCGACAGGGTTACATCAGCCCCAGCATTTT. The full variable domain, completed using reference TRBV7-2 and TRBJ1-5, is GAGVSQSPSNKVTEKGKDVELRCDPISGHTALYWYRQSLGQGLEFLIYFQGNSAPDKSGLPSDRFSAERTGGSVSTLTIQRTQQEDSAVYLCASSLATGLHQPQHFGDGTRLSIL.

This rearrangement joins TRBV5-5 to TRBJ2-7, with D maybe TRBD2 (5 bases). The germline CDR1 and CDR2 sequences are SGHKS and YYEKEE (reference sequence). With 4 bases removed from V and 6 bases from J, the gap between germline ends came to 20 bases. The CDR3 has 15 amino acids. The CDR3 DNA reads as TGTGCCAGCAGCCCCCGGGGAAGTATAATAAGCGAGCAGTACTTC. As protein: CASSPRGSIISEQYF. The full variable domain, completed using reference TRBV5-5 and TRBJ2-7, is DAGVTQSPTHLIKTRGQQVTLRCSPISGHKSVSWYQQVLGQGPQFIFQYYEKEERGRGNFPDRFSARQFPNYSSELNVNALLLGDSALYLCASSPRGSIISEQYFGPGTRLTVT.

CDR3 coding DNA: TGTGCTAGTGGTTTCCCCTCGACTAGCTCCTACAATGAGCAGTTCTTC. The encoded protein is CASGFPSTSSYNEQFF. V gene TRBV12-5 combines with J gene TRBJ2-1; TRBD2 might be the D (6 bases). The CDR3 has 16 amino acids. V gave up 3 bases and J gave up 0 bases, with 12 bases separating them. Germline CDR1 is LGHNT and CDR2 is FRNRAP.

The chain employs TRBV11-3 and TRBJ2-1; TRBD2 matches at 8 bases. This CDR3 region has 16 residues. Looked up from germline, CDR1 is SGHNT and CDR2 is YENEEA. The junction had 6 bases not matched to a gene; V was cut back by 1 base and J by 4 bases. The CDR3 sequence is CASSLAGSGKYNEQFF. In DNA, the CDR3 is TGTGCCAGCAGCTTAGCAGGTAGCGGGAAGTACAATGAGCAGTTCTTC. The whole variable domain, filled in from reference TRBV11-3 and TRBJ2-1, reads EAGVVQSPRYKIIEKKQPVAFWCNPISGHNTLYWYLQNLGQGPELLIRYENEEAVDDSQLPKDRFSAERLKGVDSTLKIQPAELGDSAVYLCASSLAGSGKYNEQFFGPGTRLTVL.

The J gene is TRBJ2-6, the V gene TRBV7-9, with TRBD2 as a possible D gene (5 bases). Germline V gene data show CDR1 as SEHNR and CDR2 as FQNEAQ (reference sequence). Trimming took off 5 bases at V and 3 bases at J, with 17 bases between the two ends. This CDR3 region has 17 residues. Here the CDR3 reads CASSPTTRFGGANVLTF. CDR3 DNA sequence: TGTGCCAGCAGCCCTACTACTAGATTCGGTGGGGCCAACGTCCTGACTTTC.

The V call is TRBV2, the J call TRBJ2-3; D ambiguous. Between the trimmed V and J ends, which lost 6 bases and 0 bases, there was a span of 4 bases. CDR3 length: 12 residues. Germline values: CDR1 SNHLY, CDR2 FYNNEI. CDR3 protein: CASRLSTDTQYF. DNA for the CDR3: TGTGCCAGCAGGTTAAGCACAGATACGCAGTATTTT.

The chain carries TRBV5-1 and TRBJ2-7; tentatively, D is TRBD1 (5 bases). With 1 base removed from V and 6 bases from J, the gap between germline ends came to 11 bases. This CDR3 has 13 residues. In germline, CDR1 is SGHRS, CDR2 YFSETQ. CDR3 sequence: CASSLPGNLEQYF. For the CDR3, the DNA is TGCGCCAGCAGCTTGCCAGGGAATCTCGAGCAGTACTTC.

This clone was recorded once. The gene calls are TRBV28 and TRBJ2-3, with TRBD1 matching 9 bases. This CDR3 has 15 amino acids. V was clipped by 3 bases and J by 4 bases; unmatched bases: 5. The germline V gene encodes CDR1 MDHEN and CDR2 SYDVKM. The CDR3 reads CASSLGTGGPDTQYF. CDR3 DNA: TGTGCCAGCAGTTTGGGTACAGGGGGCCCAGATACGCAGTATTTT.

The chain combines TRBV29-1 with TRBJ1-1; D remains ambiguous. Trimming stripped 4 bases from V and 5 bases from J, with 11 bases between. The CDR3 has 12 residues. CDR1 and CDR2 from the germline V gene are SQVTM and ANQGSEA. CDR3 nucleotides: TGCAGCGTTGGACGACGGACTACTGAAGCTTTCTTT. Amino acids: CSVGRRTTEAFF.

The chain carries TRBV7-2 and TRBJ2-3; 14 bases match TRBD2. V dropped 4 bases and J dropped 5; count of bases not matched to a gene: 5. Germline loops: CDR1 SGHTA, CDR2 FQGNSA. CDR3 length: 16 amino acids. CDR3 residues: CASSSPGLAGEDTQYF. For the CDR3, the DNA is TGTGCCAGCAGCTCCCCGGGACTAGCGGGAGAAGATACGCAGTATTTT.

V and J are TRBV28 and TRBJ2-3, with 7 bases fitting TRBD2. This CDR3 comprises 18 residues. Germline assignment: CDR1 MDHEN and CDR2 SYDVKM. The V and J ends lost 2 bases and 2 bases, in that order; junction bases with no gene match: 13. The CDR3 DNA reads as TGTGCCAGCAGTTTAAACAAACTAGCGTCCGGATTCACAGATACGCAGTATTTT. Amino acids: CASSLNKLASGFTDTQYF.

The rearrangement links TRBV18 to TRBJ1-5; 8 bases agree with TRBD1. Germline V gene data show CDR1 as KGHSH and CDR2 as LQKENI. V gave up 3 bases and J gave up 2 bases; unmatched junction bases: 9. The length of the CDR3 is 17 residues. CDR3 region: CASSPPGTGRRNQPQHF. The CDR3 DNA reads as TGTGCCAGCTCACCCCCCGGGACAGGTCGGCGCAATCAGCCCCAGCATTTT.

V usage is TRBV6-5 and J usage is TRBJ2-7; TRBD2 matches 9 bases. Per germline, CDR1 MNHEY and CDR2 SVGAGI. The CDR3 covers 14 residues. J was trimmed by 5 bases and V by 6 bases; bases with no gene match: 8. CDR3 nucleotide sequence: TGTGCCAGCAGCCTCGTAGCGGGAGTGAACGAGCAGTACTTC. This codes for CASSLVAGVNEQYF.

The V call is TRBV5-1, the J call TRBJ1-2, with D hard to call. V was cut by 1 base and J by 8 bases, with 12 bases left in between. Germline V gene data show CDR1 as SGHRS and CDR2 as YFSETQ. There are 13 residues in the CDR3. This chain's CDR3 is CASSLSQLEGYTF. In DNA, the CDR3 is TGCGCCAGCAGCTTGAGTCAACTCGAGGGCTACACCTTC.

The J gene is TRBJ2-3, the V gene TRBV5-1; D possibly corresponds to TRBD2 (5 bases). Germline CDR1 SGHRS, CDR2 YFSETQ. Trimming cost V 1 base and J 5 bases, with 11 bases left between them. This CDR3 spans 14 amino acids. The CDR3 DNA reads TGCGCCAGCAGCTTGATGAGGGCGGAAGATACGCAGTATTTT. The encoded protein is CASSLMRAEDTQYF.

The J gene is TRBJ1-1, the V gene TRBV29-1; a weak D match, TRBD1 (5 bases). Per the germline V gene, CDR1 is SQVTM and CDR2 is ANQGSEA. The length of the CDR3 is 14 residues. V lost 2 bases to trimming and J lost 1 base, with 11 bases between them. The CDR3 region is CSVEFGHQNTEAFF. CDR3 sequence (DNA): TGCAGCGTTGAATTCGGACACCAGAACACTGAAGCTTTCTTT.

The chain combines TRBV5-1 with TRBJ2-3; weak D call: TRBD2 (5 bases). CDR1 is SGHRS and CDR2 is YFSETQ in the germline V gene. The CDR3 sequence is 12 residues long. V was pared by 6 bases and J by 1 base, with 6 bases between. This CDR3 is CASKRGTDTQYF. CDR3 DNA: TGCGCCAGCAAGAGGGGCACAGATACGCAGTATTTT. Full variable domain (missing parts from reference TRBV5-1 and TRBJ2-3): KAGVTQTPRYLIKTRGQQVTLSCSPISGHRSVSWYQQTPGQGLQFLFEYFSETQRNKGNFPGRFSGRQFSNSRSEMNVSTLELGDSALYLCASKRGTDTQYFGPGTRLTVL.

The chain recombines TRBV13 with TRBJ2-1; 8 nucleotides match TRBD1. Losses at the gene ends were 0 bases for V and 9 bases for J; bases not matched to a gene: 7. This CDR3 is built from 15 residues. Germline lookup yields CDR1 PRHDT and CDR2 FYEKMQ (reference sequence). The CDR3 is CASSLGGAGGFEQFF. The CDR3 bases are TGTGCCAGCAGCTTAGGGGGCGCAGGGGGCTTTGAGCAGTTCTTC.

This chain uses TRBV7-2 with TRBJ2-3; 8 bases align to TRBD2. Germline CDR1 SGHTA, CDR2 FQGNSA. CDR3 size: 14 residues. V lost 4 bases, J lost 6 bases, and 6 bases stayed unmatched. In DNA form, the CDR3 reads TGTGCCAGCAGCTCAGCGGGAGTCGTTGATACGCAGTATTTT. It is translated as CASSSAGVVDTQYF.

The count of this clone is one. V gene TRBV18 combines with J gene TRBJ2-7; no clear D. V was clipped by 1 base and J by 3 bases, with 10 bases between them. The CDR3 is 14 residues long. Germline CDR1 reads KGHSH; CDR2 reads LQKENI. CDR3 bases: TGTGCCAGCTCACCACAACTTAGCAACTACGAGCAGTACTTC. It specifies CASSPQLSNYEQYF.

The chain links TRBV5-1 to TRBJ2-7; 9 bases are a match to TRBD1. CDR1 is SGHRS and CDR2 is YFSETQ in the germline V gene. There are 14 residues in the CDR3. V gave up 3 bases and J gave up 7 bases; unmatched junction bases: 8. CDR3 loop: CASSSGQGHREQYF. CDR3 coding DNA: TGCGCCAGCAGCTCGGGACAGGGTCACCGGGAGCAGTACTTC.